Each of the 22 T cell receptor beta chains below was sequenced from the same sample in a study of T-cell reconstitution after alpha-beta-depleted transplantation in children. The library targeted TCRbeta and was prepared with unique molecular identifiers. TCRdb redid the calling of the PCR reads with MiXCR, one entry per CDR3 protein. The sample lists some 300,000 distinct CDR3 sequences, around 7.3% seen once, with 9.1% in the top ten. Study-wide results and caveats: T-cell counts and diversity at one year post-transplant came mainly from newly produced T cells.

Antigens for these TCRs are unknown. The sample in question was peripheral blood, obtained 360 days after TCRalphabeta/CD19-depleted stem cell transplant. The receptor source for this set is a female patient aged 2-9 years who had a stem cell transplant for Fanconi anemia, so the T cells may come from the graft donor.

This clonotype showed up just a few times. V is TRBV28 and J is TRBJ1-1; weak D call: TRBD1 (6 bases). The CDR3 is made up of 15 amino acids. The germline V gene encodes CDR1 MDHEN and CDR2 SYDVKM. Trimming removed 5 bases at V and 2 bases at J, with 15 bases between. The CDR3 region has the DNA TGTGCCAGCAGTCCCTTGGACAGCCTCAACACTGAAGCTTTCTTT. This encodes CASSPLDSLNTEAFF.

The chain combines TRBV7-2 with TRBJ2-7, with 9 positions matching TRBD2. CDR1 and CDR2 from the germline V gene are SGHTA and FQGNSA. Losses at the gene ends were 1 base for V and 2 bases for J; bases not matched to a gene: 6. This CDR3 region has 16 residues. CDR3 region: CASSLGVAGAAYEQYF. In DNA form, the CDR3 reads TGTGCCAGCAGCTTAGGAGTAGCGGGGGCGGCCTACGAGCAGTACTTC.

This clonotype was picked up many times. The chain has TRBV4-2 and TRBJ1-5, with D unresolved. The CDR3 sequence is 16 residues long. The germline V gene has CDR1 LGHNA and CDR2 YNFKEQ. V shed 0 bases and J shed 5 bases, with 14 bases lying between them. CDR3 coding DNA: TGTGCCAGCAGCCAAGATGGTACGTCAGGTCATCAGCCCCAGCATTTT. It encodes CASSQDGTSGHQPQHF.

In its sample, this clonotype was seen a few times. The chain couples TRBV5-1 to TRBJ1-5; 8 bases line up with TRBD1. V dropped 8 bases and J dropped 0; count of bases not matched to a gene: 4. Germline CDR1 reads SGHRS; CDR2 reads YFSETQ. The CDR3 sequence is 14 residues long. CDR3 DNA: TGCGCCAGGACAGGGGTCCTTAGCAATCAGCCCCAGCATTTT. Translated, it gives CARTGVLSNQPQHF.

There are many counts of this clonotype. The chain joins TRBV28 to TRBJ2-1, with D perhaps matching TRBD2 (5 bases). Germline lookup yields CDR1 MDHEN and CDR2 SYDVKM. The V end lost 10 bases, the J end lost 0 bases, and 16 bases lay between the germline ends. This CDR3 is built from 15 residues. CDR3 amino acids: CATHGADASYNEQFF. DNA of the CDR3: TGTGCCACCCACGGAGCGGATGCCTCCTACAATGAGCAGTTCTTC.

The rearrangement links TRBV28 to TRBJ1-2; D is ambiguous. There are 11 residues in the CDR3. Germline CDR1 is MDHEN and CDR2 is SYDVKM. V was pared by 6 bases and J by 8 bases, with 10 bases between. The CDR3 reads CASSSPEGYTF. In nucleotides, the CDR3 is TGTGCCAGCAGCTCCCCGGAAGGCTACACCTTC.

Ten or more counts support this clonotype. The V and J genes are TRBV5-1 and TRBJ2-3, with TRBD2 identical over 11 bases. The CDR3 consists of 16 residues. J gave up 6 bases and V 4 bases, and 10 bases lay outside the gene matches. Germline V gene lookup returns CDR1 SGHRS and CDR2 YFSETQ. The CDR3 DNA is TGCGCCAGCAGCCCACTAGCGGGGGCCTTCGATGATACGCAGTATTTT. This codes for CASSPLAGAFDDTQYF.

In DNA form, the CDR3 reads TGTGCCAGCAGCTTAGCGGGACTAGCGAACACCGGGGAGCTGTTTTTT. Translating gives CASSLAGLANTGELFF. This sequence joins TRBV7-2 and TRBJ2-2; TRBD2 aligns across 8 bases. Germline-derived CDR1 and CDR2 are SGHTA and FQGNSA. The CDR3 has 16 amino acids. V dropped 0 bases and J dropped 0; count of bases not matched to a gene: 0. Supplemented by reference TRBV7-2 and TRBJ2-2, the full variable domain reads GAGVSQSPSNKVTEKGKDVELRCDPISGHTALYWYRQSLGQGLEFLIYFQGNSAPDKSGLPSDRFSAERTGGSVSTLTIQRTQQEDSAVYLCASSLAGLANTGELFFGEGSRLTVL.

J is TRBJ2-3 and V is TRBV6-1; D is possibly TRBD2 (5 bases). CDR3 length equals 15 residues. Trimming pared 6 bases from V and 3 bases from J, leaving 16 bases between. Germline lookup yields CDR1 MNHNS and CDR2 SASEGT. CDR3 nucleotides: TGTGCCAGCAGGTTTTTGAGGGTGTGGACAGATACGCAGTATTTT. Amino acids: CASRFLRVWTDTQYF.

This clonotype was picked up many times. The chain has TRBV2 and TRBJ2-1; a weak D match, TRBD2 (6 bases). The CDR3 runs to 13 residues. Trimming took 5 bases from V and 5 from J, leaving 10 bases between them. Germline CDR1 SNHLY, CDR2 FYNNEI. The CDR3 DNA sequence: TGTGCCAGCAGTTGGGACTCTGACAATGAGCAGTTCTTC. It encodes CASSWDSDNEQFF.

This clonotype has at least ten counts. This chain links TRBV5-5 with TRBJ1-5; unclear D gene. Germline V gene sequence: CDR1 SGHKS, CDR2 YYEKEE (reference sequence). This CDR3 contains 13 residues. The V gene lost 3 bases and the J gene lost 5 bases, with 9 bases spanning the gap. The CDR3 DNA follows: TGTGCCAGCAGCTCCATAAGTCATCAGCCCCAGCATTTT. Amino acids: CASSSISHQPQHF.

V gene TRBV7-9 combines with J gene TRBJ1-1; a possible D gene is TRBD1 (5 bases). Germline-derived CDR1 and CDR2 are SEHNR and FQNEAQ (reference sequence). The CDR3 has 13 residues. V was shortened by 5 bases and J by 5 bases, with 12 bases between the two germline ends. This CDR3 reads CASSNVGVTEAFF. For the CDR3, the DNA is TGTGCCAGCAGCAACGTAGGGGTAACTGAAGCTTTCTTT.

The rearrangement uses TRBV5-6 and TRBJ2-7; D not resolved. Trimming cost V 1 base and J 2 bases, with 7 bases left between them. The germline V gene encodes CDR1 SGHDT and CDR2 YYEEEE. The CDR3 extends over 13 amino acids. CDR3 region: CASSLLRTYEQYV. The CDR3 DNA reads as TGTGCCAGCAGCTTGCTGAGGACCTACGAGCAGTACGTC.

This chain connects TRBV20-1 to TRBJ1-2; no clear D. CDR3 length: 14 residues. Looked up from germline, CDR1 is DFQATT and CDR2 is SNEGSKA (reference sequence). Trimming stripped 7 bases from V and 2 bases from J, with 17 bases between. The CDR3 loop is CSGRLRAENYGYTF. CDR3 coding DNA: TGCAGTGGCCGCCTCCGGGCGGAGAACTATGGCTACACCTTC.

This clonotype occurred a few times. The V gene is TRBV18, the J gene TRBJ2-3; 8 bases match TRBD1. The CDR3 extends over 16 amino acids. Germline CDR1 and CDR2: KGHSH and LQKENI. J gave up 1 base and V 6 bases, and 9 bases lay outside the gene matches. The CDR3 DNA is TGTGCCAGCTCTCCTGGACAGGGTATGGGCACAGATACGCAGTATTTT. Translated: CASSPGQGMGTDTQYF. Filled out from reference TRBV18 and TRBJ2-3, the complete variable domain reads NAGVMQNPRHLVRRRGQEARLRCSPMKGHSHVYWYRQLPEEGLKFMVYLQKENIIDESGMPKERFSAEFPKEGPSILRIQQVVRGDSAAYFCASSPGQGMGTDTQYFGPGTRLTVL.

This clonotype was seen a few times. V is TRBV7-8 and J is TRBJ1-5, with 8 bases fitting TRBD1. Trimming removed 1 base from V and 7 bases from J; junction bases left unmatched: 6. The CDR3 totals 15 residues. The V gene's germline CDR1 is SGHVS and CDR2 FQNEAQ. CDR3 bases: TGTGCCAGCAGCTTAGTTCAGGGGGCTGGGCAGCCCCAGCATTTT. It is translated as CASSLVQGAGQPQHF.

The J gene is TRBJ2-3, the V gene TRBV19; D could derive from TRBD1 or TRBD2 (5 bases each). Trimming cost V 7 bases and J 0 bases, with 11 bases left between them. The CDR3 has 14 amino acids. Looked up from germline, CDR1 is LNHDA and CDR2 is SQIVND (reference sequence). This CDR3 is CASTPWGSTDTQYF. The CDR3 DNA is TGTGCCAGTACCCCTTGGGGGAGCACAGATACGCAGTATTTT.

In this sample, this clonotype turned up a few times. This chain joins TRBV7-3 and TRBJ2-4, with TRBD1 identical over 7 bases. The V gene end was trimmed by 6 bases and the J gene end by 6 bases; junction bases not matched to a gene: 8. CDR1 and CDR2 (germline): SGHTA, FQGTGA. This CDR3 has 14 amino acids. This chain's CDR3 is CASRSRGPGNIQYF. The CDR3 DNA sequence: TGTGCCAGCAGGTCAAGGGGGCCGGGAAACATTCAGTACTTC.

This clonotype was seen many times. The chain is built from TRBV21-1 and TRBJ2-5. TRBV21-1 is labeled a pseudogene. The CDR3 totals 12 residues. The CDR3 sequence: CASSKVGETQYF. The CDR3 DNA reads TGTGCCAGCAGCAAAGTTGGGGAGACCCAGTACTTC.

This clonotype was counted ten times or more. The chain carries TRBV27 and TRBJ1-3; D call uncertain. The CDR3 loop spans 12 amino acids. The V gene's germline CDR1 is MNHEY and CDR2 SMNVEV (reference sequence). V shed 4 bases and J shed 3 bases, with 4 bases lying between them. The CDR3 loop is CASSSGGNTIYF. The CDR3 DNA sequence: TGTGCCAGCAGTTCCGGTGGAAACACCATATATTTT.

There are many counts of this clonotype. The CDR3 DNA is TGTGCCAGCAGAACGACAGTAGAAGCTTTCTTT. Translation: CASRTTVEAFF. This chain joins TRBV12-3 or TRBV12-4 and TRBJ1-1; tentatively, D is TRBD1 (5 bases). CDR3 size: 11 residues. The V gene lost 6 bases and the J gene lost 8 bases, with 10 bases spanning the gap.

This clonotype showed up many times. The chain has TRBV15 and TRBJ2-7; D remains unclear. The V end lost 1 base, the J end lost 2 bases, and 6 bases lay between the germline ends. The CDR3 is 13 residues long. The germline CDR1 and CDR2 sequences are LNHNV and YYDKDF (reference sequence). CDR3 bases: TGTGCCACCAGCAGAGCGGATACCTACGAGCAGTACTTC. Protein: CATSRADTYEQYF. The full variable domain, completed using reference TRBV15 and TRBJ2-7, is DAMVIQNPRYQVTQFGKPVTLSCSQTLNHNVMYWYQQKSSQAPKLLFHYYDKDFNNEADTPDNFQSRRPNTSFCFLDIRSPGLGDTAMYLCATSRADTYEQYFGPGTRLTVT.